Detailed here is one T cell receptor beta chain. The data belong to a study of blood T cell repertoires in COVID-19. For the study at large: COVID-19 samples from acute and convalescent phases originated in the United States, Italy and Spain. T cells, B-cell-depleted T cells, or PBMCs provided the cDNA or gDNA that served as material.

The CDR3 extends over 16 amino acids. The germline CDR1 and CDR2 sequences are SGHKS and YYEKEE (reference sequence). With V trimmed by 0 bases and J by 5 bases, 10 bases remained unmatched. Original data processing: The assay estimated nucleated cells by amplifying reference gene primers. Assay: immunoSEQ multiplex PCR; the TCRdb copy retains only in-frame clones and omits some. That table is the source of V, J and clone size, and D and trimming were worked out from the DNA. Here the sample spans 85,000 to 110,000 clones, roughly 90% being singletons. The chain employs TRBV5-5 and TRBJ2-5; 7 positions agree with TRBD2. Material: peripheral blood. The sequence came from a woman aged 55-69 years with acute or convalescent COVID-19. The CDR3 spells CASSLDTSVGEETQYF. The CDR3 coding sequence is TGTGCCAGCAGCTTGGACACTAGCGTAGGCGAGGAGACCCAGTACTTC.